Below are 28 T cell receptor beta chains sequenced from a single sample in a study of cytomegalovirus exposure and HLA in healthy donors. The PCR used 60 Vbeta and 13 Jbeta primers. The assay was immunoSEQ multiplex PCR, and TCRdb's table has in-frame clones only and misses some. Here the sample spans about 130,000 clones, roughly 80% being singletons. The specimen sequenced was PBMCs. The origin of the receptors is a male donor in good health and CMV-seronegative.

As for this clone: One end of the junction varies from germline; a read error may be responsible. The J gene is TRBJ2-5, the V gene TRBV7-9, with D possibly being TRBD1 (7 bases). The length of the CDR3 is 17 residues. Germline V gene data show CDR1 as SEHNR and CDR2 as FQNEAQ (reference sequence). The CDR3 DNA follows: TGTTCCAGCAGCCCTTCTTACAGGGGAGGTTTGCAAGAGACCCAGTACTTC. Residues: CSSSPSYRGGLQETQYF.

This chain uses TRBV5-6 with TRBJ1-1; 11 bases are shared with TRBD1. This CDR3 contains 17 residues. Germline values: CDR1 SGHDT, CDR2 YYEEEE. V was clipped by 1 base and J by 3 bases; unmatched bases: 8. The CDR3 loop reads CASSLHWTGGAYTEAFF. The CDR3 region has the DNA TGTGCCAGCAGCTTGCATTGGACAGGGGGCGCATACACTGAAGCTTTCTTT.

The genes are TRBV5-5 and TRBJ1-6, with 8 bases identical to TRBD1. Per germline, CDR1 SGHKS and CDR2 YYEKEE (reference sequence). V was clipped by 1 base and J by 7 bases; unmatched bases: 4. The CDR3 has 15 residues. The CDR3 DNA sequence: TGTGCCAGCAGCTTGTTTCGGGACAGGAATTCACCCCTCCACTTT. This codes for CASSLFRDRNSPLHF.

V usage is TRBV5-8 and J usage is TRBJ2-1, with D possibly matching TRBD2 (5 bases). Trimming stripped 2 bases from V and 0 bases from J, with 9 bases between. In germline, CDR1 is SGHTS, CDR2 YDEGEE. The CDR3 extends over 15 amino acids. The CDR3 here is CASSFEGISYNEQFF. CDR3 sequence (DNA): TGTGCCAGCAGCTTTGAGGGAATCTCCTACAATGAGCAGTTCTTC. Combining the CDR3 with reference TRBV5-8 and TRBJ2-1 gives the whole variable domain EAGVTQSPTHLIKTRGQQATLRCSPISGHTSVYWYQQALGLGLQFLLWYDEGEERNRGNFPPRFSGRQFPNYSSELNVNALELEDSALYLCASSFEGISYNEQFFGPGTRLTVL.

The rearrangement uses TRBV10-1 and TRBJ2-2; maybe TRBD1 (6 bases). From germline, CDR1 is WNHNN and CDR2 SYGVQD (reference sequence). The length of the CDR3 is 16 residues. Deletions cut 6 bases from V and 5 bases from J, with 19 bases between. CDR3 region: CASSCSVGAVTGELFF. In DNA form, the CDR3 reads TGCGCCAGCAGCTGTTCAGTGGGGGCTGTGACCGGGGAGCTGTTTTTT.

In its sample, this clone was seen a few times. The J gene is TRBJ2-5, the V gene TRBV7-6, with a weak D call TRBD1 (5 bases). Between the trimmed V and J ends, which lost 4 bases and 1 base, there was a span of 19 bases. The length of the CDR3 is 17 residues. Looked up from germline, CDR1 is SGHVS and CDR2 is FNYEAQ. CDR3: CASSSGHSPPFQETQYF. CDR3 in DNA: TGTGCCAGCAGCTCCGGACACTCCCCCCCCTTCCAAGAGACCCAGTACTTC.

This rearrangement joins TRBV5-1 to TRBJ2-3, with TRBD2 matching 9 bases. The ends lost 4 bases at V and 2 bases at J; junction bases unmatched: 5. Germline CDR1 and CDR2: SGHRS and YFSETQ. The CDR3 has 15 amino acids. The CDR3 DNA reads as TGCGCCAGCAGCATTAGCGGGAGTCCCACAGATACGCAGTATTTT. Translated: CASSISGSPTDTQYF.

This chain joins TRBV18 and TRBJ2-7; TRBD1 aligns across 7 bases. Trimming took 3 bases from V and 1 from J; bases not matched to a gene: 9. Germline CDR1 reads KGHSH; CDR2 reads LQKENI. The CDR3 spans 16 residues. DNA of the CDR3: TGTGCCAGCTCACCTGAACAGGGGTTCCTATCCTACGAGCAGTACTTC. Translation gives CASSPEQGFLSYEQYF.

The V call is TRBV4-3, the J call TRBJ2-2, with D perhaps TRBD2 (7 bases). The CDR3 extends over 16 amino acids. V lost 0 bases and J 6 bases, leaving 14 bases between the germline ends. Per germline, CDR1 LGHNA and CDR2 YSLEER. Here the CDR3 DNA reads TGCGCCAGCAGCCAAGAGCGGGGGCCCCAGTCCGGGGAGCTGTTTTTT. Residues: CASSQERGPQSGELFF.

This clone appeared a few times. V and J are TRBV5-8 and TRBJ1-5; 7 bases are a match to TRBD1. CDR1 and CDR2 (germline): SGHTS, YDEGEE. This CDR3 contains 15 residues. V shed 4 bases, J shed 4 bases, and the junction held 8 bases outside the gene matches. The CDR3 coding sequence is TGTGCCAGCAGCATTGGGACAGCATCTAATCAGCCCCAGCATTTT. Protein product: CASSIGTASNQPQHF.

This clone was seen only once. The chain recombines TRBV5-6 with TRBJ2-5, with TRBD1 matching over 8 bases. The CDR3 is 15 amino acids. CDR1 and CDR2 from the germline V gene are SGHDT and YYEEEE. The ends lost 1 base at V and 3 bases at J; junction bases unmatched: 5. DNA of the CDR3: TGTGCCAGCAGCTTGCGCAGGGGGCGCGAAGAGACCCAGTACTTC. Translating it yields CASSLRRGREETQYF.

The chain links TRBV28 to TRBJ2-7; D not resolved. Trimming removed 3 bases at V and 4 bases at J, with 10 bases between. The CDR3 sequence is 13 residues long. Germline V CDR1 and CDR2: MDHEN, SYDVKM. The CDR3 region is CASSFFPSYEQYF. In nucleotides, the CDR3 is TGTGCCAGCAGTTTTTTTCCCAGTTACGAGCAGTACTTC. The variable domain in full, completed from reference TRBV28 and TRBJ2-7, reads DVKVTQSSRYLVKRTGEKVFLECVQDMDHENMFWYRQDPGLGLRLIYFSYDVKMKEKGDIPEGYSVSREKKERFSLILESASTNQTSMYLCASSFFPSYEQYFGPGTRLTVT.

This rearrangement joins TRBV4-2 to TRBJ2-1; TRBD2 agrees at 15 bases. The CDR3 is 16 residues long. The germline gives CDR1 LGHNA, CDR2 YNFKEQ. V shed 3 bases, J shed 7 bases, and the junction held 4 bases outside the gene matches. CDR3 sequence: CASSQEGLAGGNEQFF. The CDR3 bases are TGTGCCAGCAGCCAGGAAGGACTAGCGGGGGGGAATGAGCAGTTCTTC.

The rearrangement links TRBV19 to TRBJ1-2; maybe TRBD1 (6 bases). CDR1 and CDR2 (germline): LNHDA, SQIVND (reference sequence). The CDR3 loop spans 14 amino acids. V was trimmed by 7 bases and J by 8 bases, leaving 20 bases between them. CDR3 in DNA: TGTGCCAGTACCCGGGACACCCCTTCGGGAGGCTACACCTTC. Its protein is CASTRDTPSGGYTF.

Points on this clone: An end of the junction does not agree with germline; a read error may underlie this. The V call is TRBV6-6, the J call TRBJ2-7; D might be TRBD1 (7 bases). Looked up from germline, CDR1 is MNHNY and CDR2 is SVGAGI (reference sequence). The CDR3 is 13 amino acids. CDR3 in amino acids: CASSYSISGQAFF. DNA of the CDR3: TGTGCCAGCAGTTACTCGATTAGCGGACAGGCGTTCTTC.

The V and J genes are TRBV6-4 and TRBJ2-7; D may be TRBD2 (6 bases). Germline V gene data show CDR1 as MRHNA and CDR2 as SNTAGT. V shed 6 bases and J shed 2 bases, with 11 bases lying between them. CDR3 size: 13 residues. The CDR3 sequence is CASREGGTYEQYF. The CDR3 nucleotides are TGTGCCAGCAGAGAGGGAGGAACCTACGAGCAGTACTTC.

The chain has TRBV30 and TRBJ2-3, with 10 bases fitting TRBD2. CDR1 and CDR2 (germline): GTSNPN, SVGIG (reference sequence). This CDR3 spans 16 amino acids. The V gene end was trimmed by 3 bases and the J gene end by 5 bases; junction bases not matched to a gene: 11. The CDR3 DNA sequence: TGTGCCTGGAGCCGGGGGTCTAGCGGGAGTATAGATACGCAGTATTTT. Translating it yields CAWSRGSSGSIDTQYF.

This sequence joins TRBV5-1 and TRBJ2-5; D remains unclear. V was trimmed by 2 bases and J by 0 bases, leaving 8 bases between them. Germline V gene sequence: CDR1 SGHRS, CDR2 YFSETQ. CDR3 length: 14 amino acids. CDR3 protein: CASSLTRNQETQYF. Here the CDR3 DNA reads TGCGCCAGCAGCTTAACCAGGAACCAAGAGACCCAGTACTTC.

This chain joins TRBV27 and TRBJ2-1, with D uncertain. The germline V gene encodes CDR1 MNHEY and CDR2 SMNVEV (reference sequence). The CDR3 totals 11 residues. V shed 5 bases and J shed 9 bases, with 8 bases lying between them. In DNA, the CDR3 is TGTGCCAGCAGTCGACATGGTGAGCAGTTCTTC. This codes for CASSRHGEQFF.

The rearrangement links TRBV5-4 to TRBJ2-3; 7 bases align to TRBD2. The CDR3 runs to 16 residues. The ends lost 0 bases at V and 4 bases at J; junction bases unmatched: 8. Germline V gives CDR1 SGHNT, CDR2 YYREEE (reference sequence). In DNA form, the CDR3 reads TGTGCCAGCAGCTTGGGCCTAGCGGAGGGAGCAGATACGCAGTATTTT. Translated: CASSLGLAEGADTQYF.

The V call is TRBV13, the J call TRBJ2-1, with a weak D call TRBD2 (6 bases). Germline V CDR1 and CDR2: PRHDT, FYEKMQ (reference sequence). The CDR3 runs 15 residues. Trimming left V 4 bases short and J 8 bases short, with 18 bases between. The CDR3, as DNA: TGTGCCAGCAGCTCGTACGGAGGGTCTCTCGATGAGCAGTTCTTC. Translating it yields CASSSYGGSLDEQFF.

The CDR3 region has the DNA TGTGCCAGCAGTTACTCCGGACAGGGGAATGGAAACACCATATATTTT. Protein sequence: CASSYSGQGNGNTIYF. The genes are TRBV6-6 and TRBJ1-3; 9 positions match TRBD1. The CDR3 spans 16 residues. V dropped 0 bases and J dropped 3; count of bases not matched to a gene: 3. The germline CDR1 and CDR2 sequences are MNHNY and SVGAGI (reference sequence).

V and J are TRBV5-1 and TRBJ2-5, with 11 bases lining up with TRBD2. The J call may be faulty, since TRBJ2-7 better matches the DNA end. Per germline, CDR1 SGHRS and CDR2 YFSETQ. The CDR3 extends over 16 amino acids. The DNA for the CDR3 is TGCGCCAGCAGCCCGTTGACTAGCGGGAAGCCCTACGAGCAGTACTTC. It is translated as CASSPLTSGKPYEQYF.

The CDR3 bases are TGTGCCAGCAGTTGGTACAGGGGTGCCGGAAACACCATATATTTT. Amino acid sequence: CASSWYRGAGNTIYF. The gene calls are TRBV6-5 and TRBJ1-3; 7 bases are a match to TRBD1. V dropped 4 bases and J dropped 4; count of bases not matched to a gene: 7. This CDR3 contains 15 residues. Germline CDR1 reads MNHEY; CDR2 reads SVGAGI.

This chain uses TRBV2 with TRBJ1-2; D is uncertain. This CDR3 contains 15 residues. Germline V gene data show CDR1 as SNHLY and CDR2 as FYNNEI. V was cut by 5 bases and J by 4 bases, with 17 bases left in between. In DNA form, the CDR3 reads TGTGCCAGCAGTCCCCGGGTCTCTACACTCTATGGCTACACCTTC. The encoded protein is CASSPRVSTLYGYTF.

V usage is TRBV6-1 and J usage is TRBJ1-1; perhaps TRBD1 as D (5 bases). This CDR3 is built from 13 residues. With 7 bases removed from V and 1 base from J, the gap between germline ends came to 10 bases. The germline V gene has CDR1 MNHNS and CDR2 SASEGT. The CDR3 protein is CASTAGKNTEAFF. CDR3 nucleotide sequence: TGTGCCAGCACGGCAGGGAAGAACACTGAAGCTTTCTTT.

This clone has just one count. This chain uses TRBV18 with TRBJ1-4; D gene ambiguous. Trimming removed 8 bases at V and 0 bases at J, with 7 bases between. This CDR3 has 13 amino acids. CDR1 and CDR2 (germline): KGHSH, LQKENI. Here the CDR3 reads CASTIATNEKLFF. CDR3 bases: TGTGCCAGCACAATTGCAACTAATGAAAAACTGTTTTTT.

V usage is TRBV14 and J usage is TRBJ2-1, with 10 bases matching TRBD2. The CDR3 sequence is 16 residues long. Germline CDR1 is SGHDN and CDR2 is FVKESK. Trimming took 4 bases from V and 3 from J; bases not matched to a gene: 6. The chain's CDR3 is CASSPYSGRFYNEQFF. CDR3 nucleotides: TGTGCCAGCAGCCCCTATAGCGGGAGGTTCTACAATGAGCAGTTCTTC.